This T cell receptor beta chain was found in a study of T cell responses to AZD1222 COVID-19 vaccine. Study results and caveats: Among vaccine-associated CD4 TCRs, coverage spanned spike, with dominance at 160-218 and 743-854. The study identified only six AZD1222 recipients as seropositive at baseline.

V lost 2 bases, J lost 1 base, and 8 bases lay in between. This CDR3 is 14 amino acids long. Germline V gives CDR1 MNHEY, CDR2 SVGAGI. Notes on this clone: Its specificity is not known.

The repertoire was sequenced with immunoSEQ multiplex PCR; TCRdb's copy has only in-frame clones and lacks some. The sample carries hundreds of thousands of clones, more than 85% recorded once. The sample was peripheral blood, taken on day 0 of MenACWY control vaccination. This rearrangement joins TRBV6-5 to TRBJ1-1; D uncertain. The sequence was collected from an adult in good health. CDR3 sequence reads: CASSYVSRNTEAFF. The CDR3 DNA reads as TGTGCCAGCAGTTACGTCTCCAGGAACACTGAAGCTTTCTTT.